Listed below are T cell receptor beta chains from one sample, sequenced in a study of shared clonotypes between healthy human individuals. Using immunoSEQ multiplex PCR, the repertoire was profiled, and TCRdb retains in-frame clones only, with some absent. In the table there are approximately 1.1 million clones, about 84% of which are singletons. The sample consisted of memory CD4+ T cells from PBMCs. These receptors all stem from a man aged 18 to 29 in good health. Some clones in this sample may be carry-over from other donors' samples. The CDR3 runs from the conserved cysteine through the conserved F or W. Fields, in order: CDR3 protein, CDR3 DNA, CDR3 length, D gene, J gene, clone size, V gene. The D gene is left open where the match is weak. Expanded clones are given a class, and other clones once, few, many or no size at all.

cdr3_aa: CASSLTGIGKTEAFF; cdr3_nt: TGTGCCAGCTCACTTACAGGGATAGGGAAAACTGAAGCTTTCTTT; cdr3_length: 15; d_call: NA; j_call: TRBJ1-1; clone_size: NA; v_call: TRBV18
cdr3_aa: CASSARSSGSYEQYF; cdr3_nt: TGTGCCAGCAGCGCTCGGTCTAGCGGGAGTTACGAGCAGTACTTC; cdr3_length: 15; d_call: TRBD2; j_call: TRBJ2-7; clone_size: NA; v_call: TRBV6-5
cdr3_aa: CASSGQGTATGAQYF; cdr3_nt: TGTGCCAGCAGCGGACAGGGGACCGCCACCGGGGCCCAGTACTTC; cdr3_length: 15; d_call: TRBD1; j_call: TRBJ2-5; clone_size: NA; v_call: TRBV11-1
cdr3_aa: CSVGRETQYF; cdr3_nt: TGCAGCGTTGGCAGAGAGACCCAGTACTTC; cdr3_length: 10; d_call: NA; j_call: TRBJ2-5; clone_size: NA; v_call: TRBV29-1
cdr3_aa: CASSEAGDRGPNYEQYF; cdr3_nt: TGTGCCAGCAGTGAGGCGGGGGACAGGGGGCCTAACTACGAGCAGTACTTC; cdr3_length: 17; d_call: TRBD1; j_call: TRBJ2-7; clone_size: NA; v_call: TRBV6-1
cdr3_aa: CASSLVGGGRTDTQYF; cdr3_nt: TGTGCCAGCAGCTTAGTAGGAGGGGGTCGCACAGATACGCAGTATTTT; cdr3_length: 16; d_call: NA; j_call: TRBJ2-3; clone_size: once; v_call: TRBV11-3
cdr3_aa: CASSSNPGAGNTIYF; cdr3_nt: TGCGCCAGCAGCTCCAATCCGGGGGCTGGAAACACCATATATTTT; cdr3_length: 15; d_call: NA; j_call: TRBJ1-3; clone_size: NA; v_call: TRBV5-1
cdr3_aa: CATKKWGSNQPQHF; cdr3_nt: TGTGCCACCAAGAAATGGGGCAGCAATCAGCCCCAGCATTTT; cdr3_length: 14; d_call: NA; j_call: TRBJ1-5; clone_size: NA; v_call: TRBV6-5
cdr3_aa: CASSWGGVGETQYF; cdr3_nt: TGTGCCAGCAGTTGGGGGGGCGTTGGAGAGACCCAGTACTTC; cdr3_length: 14; d_call: NA; j_call: TRBJ2-5; clone_size: NA; v_call: TRBV6-5
cdr3_aa: CASSPPTSRVDEQFF; cdr3_nt: TGTGCCAGCTCACCACCGACTAGCCGGGTGGATGAGCAGTTCTTC; cdr3_length: 15; d_call: TRBD2; j_call: TRBJ2-1; clone_size: NA; v_call: TRBV18
cdr3_aa: CASSSNYEQYF; cdr3_nt: TGTGCCAGCAGCTCGAACTACGAGCAGTACTTC; cdr3_length: 11; d_call: NA; j_call: TRBJ2-7; clone_size: NA; v_call: TRBV5-5
cdr3_aa: CASSARLGVYEQYF; cdr3_nt: TGTGCCAGCAGCGCCCGTCTGGGGGTATACGAGCAGTACTTC; cdr3_length: 14; d_call: NA; j_call: TRBJ2-7; clone_size: NA; v_call: TRBV27
cdr3_aa: CASSGTGDRPQHF; cdr3_nt: TGTGCCAGCAGTGGGACAGGTGACCGGCCCCAGCATTTT; cdr3_length: 13; d_call: TRBD1; j_call: TRBJ1-5; clone_size: NA; v_call: TRBV27
cdr3_aa: CASGDEANVLTF; cdr3_nt: TGTGCCAGCGGGGATGAGGCCAACGTCCTGACTTTC; cdr3_length: 12; d_call: NA; j_call: TRBJ2-6; clone_size: once; v_call: TRBV7-7
cdr3_aa: CASSFHGLAGQETQYF; cdr3_nt: TGTGCCAGCAGTTTTCACGGACTAGCGGGACAAGAGACCCAGTACTTC; cdr3_length: 16; d_call: TRBD2; j_call: TRBJ2-5; clone_size: NA; v_call: TRBV27
cdr3_aa: CASSLWTSGSPEQFF; cdr3_nt: TGTGCCAGCAGCTTATGGACTAGCGGGAGTCCTGAGCAGTTCTTC; cdr3_length: 15; d_call: NA; j_call: TRBJ2-1; clone_size: NA; v_call: TRBV12-1
cdr3_aa: CASSLGGTGRNNEQFF; cdr3_nt: TGTGCCAGCAGCTTGGGTGGGACAGGGCGAAACAATGAGCAGTTCTTC; cdr3_length: 16; d_call: TRBD1; j_call: TRBJ2-1; clone_size: NA; v_call: TRBV5-4
cdr3_aa: CSVVTFEAFF; cdr3_nt: TGCAGCGTTGTGACATTTGAAGCTTTCTTT; cdr3_length: 10; d_call: NA; j_call: TRBJ1-1; clone_size: few; v_call: TRBV29-1
cdr3_aa: CASSGKGGANTEAFF; cdr3_nt: TGTGCCAGCAGCGGCAAGGGGGGAGCGAACACTGAAGCTTTCTTT; cdr3_length: 15; d_call: NA; j_call: TRBJ1-1; clone_size: few; v_call: TRBV7-2
cdr3_aa: CASSRDRGSGDTQYF; cdr3_nt: TGTGCCAGCAGTAGGGACAGGGGGAGTGGAGATACGCAGTATTTT; cdr3_length: 15; d_call: TRBD1; j_call: TRBJ2-3; clone_size: NA; v_call: TRBV6-4
cdr3_aa: CSALDRNTIYF; cdr3_nt: TGCAGTGCCCTTGACAGAAACACCATATATTTT; cdr3_length: 11; d_call: NA; j_call: TRBJ1-3; clone_size: many; v_call: TRBV20-1